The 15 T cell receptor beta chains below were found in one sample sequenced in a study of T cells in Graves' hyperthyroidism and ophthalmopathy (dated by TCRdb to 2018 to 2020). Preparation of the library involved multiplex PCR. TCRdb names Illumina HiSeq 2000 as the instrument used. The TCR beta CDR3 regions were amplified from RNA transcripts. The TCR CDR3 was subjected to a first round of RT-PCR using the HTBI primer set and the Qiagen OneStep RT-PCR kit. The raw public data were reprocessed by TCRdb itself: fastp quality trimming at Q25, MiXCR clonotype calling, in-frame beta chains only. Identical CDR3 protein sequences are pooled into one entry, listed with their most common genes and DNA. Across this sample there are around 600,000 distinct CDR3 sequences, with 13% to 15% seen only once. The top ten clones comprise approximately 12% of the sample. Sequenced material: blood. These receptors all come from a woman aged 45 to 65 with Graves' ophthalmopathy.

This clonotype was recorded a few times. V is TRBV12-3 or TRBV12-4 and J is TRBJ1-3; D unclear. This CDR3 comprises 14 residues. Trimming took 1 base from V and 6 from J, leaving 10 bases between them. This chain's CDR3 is CASSLVKDLNTIYF. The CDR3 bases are TGTGCCAGCAGTTTAGTTAAGGATCTAAACACCATATATTTT.

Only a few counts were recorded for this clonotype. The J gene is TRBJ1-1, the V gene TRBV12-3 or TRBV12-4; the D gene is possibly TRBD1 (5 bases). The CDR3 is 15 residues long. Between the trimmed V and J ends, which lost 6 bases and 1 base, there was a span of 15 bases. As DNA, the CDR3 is TGTGCCAGCAGACGCCGTGGGACGGGGAACACTGAAGCTTTCTTT. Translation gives CASRRRGTGNTEAFF.

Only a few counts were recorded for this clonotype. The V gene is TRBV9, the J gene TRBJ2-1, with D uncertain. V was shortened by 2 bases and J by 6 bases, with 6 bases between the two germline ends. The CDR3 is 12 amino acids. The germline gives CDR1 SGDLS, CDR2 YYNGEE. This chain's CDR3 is CASSVPSNEQFF. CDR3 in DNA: TGTGCCAGCAGCGTTCCTAGCAATGAGCAGTTCTTC.

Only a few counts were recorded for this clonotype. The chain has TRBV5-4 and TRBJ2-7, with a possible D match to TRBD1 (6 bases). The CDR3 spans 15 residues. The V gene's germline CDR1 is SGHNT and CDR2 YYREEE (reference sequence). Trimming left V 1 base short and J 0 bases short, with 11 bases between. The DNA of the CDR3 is TGTGCCAGCAGCTTGACTCGGGACATCTCCTACGAGCAGTACTTC. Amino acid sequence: CASSLTRDISYEQYF.

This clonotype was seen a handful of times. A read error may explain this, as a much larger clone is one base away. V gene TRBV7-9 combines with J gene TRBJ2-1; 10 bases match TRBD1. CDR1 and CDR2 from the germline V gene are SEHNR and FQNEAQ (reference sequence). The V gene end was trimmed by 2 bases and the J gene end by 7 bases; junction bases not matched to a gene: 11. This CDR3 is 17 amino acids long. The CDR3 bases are TGTGCCAGCAGCTTATGTTCCGGACAGGGGGAAAATAATGAGCAGTTCTTC. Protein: CASSLCSGQGENNEQFF.

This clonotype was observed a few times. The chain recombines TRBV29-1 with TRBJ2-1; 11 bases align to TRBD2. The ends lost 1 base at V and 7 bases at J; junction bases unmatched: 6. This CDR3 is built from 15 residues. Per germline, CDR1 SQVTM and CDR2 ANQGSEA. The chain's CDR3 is CSVEGSGRARNEQFF. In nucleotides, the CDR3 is TGCAGCGTTGAAGGTAGCGGGAGGGCCAGGAATGAGCAGTTCTTC.

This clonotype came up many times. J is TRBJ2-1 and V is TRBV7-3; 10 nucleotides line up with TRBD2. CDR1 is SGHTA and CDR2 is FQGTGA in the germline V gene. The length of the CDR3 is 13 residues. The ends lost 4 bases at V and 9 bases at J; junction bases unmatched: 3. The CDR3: CASSYSGRREQFF. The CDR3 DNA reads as TGTGCCAGCAGCTATAGCGGGAGGCGTGAGCAGTTCTTC.

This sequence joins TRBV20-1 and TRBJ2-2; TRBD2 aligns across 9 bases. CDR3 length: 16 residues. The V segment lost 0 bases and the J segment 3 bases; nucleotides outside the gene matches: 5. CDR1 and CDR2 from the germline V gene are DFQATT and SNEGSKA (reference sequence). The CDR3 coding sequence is TGCAGTGCTAGAGAAGCCAGCGGGAGGTACACCGGGGAGCTGTTTTTT. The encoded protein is CSAREASGRYTGELFF.

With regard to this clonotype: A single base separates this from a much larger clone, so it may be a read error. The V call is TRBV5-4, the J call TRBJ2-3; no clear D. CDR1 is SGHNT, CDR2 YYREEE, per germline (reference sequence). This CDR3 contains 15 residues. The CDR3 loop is CAGSPGSGSTDTQYF. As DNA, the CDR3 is TGTGCCGGCAGCCCGGGTTCCGGGAGCACAGATACGCAGTATTTT.

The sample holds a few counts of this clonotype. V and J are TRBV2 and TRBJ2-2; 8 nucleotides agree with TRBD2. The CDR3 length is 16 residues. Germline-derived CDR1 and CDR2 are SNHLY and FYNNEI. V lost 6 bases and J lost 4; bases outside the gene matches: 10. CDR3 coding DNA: TGTGCCAGCAGAACCATTAGCGGGACGGGCACCGGGGAGCTGTTTTTT. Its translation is CASRTISGTGTGELFF. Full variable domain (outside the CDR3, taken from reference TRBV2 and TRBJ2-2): EPEVTQTPSHQVTQMGQEVILRCVPISNHLYFYWYRQILGQKVEFLVSFYNNEISEKSEIFDDQFSVERPDGSNFTLKIRSTKLEDSAMYFCASRTISGTGTGELFFGEGSRLTVL.

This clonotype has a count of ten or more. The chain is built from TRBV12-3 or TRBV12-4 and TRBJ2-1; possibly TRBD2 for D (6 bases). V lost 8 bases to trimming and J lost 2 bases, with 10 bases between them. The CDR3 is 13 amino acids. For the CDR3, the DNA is TGTGCCAGCCGGAGGACTACCTACAATGAGCAGTTCTTC. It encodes CASRRTTYNEQFF.

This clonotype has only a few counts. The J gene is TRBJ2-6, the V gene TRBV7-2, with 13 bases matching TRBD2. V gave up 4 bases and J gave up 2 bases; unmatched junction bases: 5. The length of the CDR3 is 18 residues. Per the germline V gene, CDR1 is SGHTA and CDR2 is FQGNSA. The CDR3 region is CASSSRTSGRTGANVLTF. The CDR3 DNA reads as TGTGCCAGCAGCTCCCGGACTAGCGGGAGAACTGGGGCCAACGTCCTGACTTTC.

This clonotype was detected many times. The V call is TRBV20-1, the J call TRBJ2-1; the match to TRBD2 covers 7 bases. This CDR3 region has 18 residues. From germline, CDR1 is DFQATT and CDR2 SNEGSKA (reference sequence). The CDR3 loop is CRAWAPTAGAHSYNEQFF. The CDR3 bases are TGCAGGGCCTGGGCCCCCACCGCGGGAGCCCACTCCTACAATGAGCAGTTCTTC.

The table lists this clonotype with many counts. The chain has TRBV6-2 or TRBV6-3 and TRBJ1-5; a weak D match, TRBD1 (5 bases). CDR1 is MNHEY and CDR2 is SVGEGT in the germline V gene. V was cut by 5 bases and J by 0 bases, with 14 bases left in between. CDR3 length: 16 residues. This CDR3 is CASSTLRQNSNQPQHF. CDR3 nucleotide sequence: TGTGCCAGCAGTACCCTGAGACAGAATAGCAATCAGCCCCAGCATTTT.

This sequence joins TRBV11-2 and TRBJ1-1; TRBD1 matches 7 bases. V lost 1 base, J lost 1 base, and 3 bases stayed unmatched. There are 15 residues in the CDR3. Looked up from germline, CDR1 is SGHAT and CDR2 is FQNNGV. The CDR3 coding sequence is TGTGCCAGCAGCTTAGCCAGGGGGACGAACACTGAAGCTTTCTTT. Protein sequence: CASSLARGTNTEAFF. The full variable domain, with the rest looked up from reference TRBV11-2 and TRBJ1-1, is EAGVAQSPRYKIIEKRQSVAFWCNPISGHATLYWYQQILGQGPKLLIQFQNNGVVDDSQLPKDRFSAERLKGVDSTLKIQPAKLEDSAVYLCASSLARGTNTEAFFGQGTRLTVV.